One T cell receptor (beta chain) is described in this entry. What it recognizes is unknown. The time point here: week 23, last vaccination. The content of each vaccine dose was 300 ug of mutant IDH1 20-mer peptide, and topical imiquimod accompanied it. The data were produced by immunoSEQ multiplex PCR, yet TCRdb's version contains in-frame clones alone and is incomplete. The sample has around 40,000 clones, about 88% seen once. The data were taken from a study of a mutant IDH1 vaccine in newly diagnosed glioma. The wider study: Those enrolled had earlier been treated with radiotherapy, temozolomide, or both, mostly both.

Trimming left V 4 bases short and J 7 bases short, with 17 bases between. CDR1 and CDR2 from the germline V gene are MNHNS and SASEGT. The CDR3 loop spans 14 amino acids. Sequenced material: PBMCs, taken from a glioma patient whose treatment included an IDH1 peptide vaccine. The receptor's source is a woman aged 18-35 years with glioma. Some clones in this sample may be carry-over from other donors' samples. The V gene is TRBV6-1, the J gene TRBJ2-7; D not resolved. CDR3 residues: CASSATWTSGEQYF. The CDR3, as DNA: TGTGCCAGCAGTGCCACTTGGACCTCTGGGGAGCAGTACTTC.